These T cell receptor beta chains were read from a single sample in a study of blood T cell repertoires in COVID-19. Assay: immunoSEQ multiplex PCR; the TCRdb copy retains only in-frame clones and omits some. The repertoire holds roughly 230,000 clones, under 90% seen once, with less than 4% in the top ten. The sample taken for sequencing was PBMCs or T cells enriched from blood (not recorded which). These receptors were collected from a woman aged 25 to 39 with acute COVID-19. Each CDR3 is given with its conserved first and last residue. The D gene is left open where the match is weak. Only some rows state a clone size, as once, few, many or a class for expanded clones.

-	TRBD1	TRBV5-6	TRBJ2-3	TGTGCCAGCAGCCCGCCCGGACAGGCAAGCACAGATACGCAGTATTTT	CASSPPGQASTDTQYF
-	-	TRBV7-2	TRBJ2-5	TGTGCCAGCAGCTTAGATGGGCGCTACCAAGAGACCCAGTACTTC	CASSLDGRYQETQYF
few	-	TRBV10-3	TRBJ2-7	TGTGCCATCAGTGAGTCCTACTCCTACGAGCAGTACTTC	CAISESYSYEQYF
-	-	TRBV30	TRBJ2-1	TGTGCCTGGAGTGTACTAGGGGAGCAGTTCTTC	CAWSVLGEQFF
-	TRBD2	TRBV15	TRBJ2-1	TGTGCCACCAGCAGAGGAACTAGCGGCACCTACAATGAGCAGTTCTTC	CATSRGTSGTYNEQFF
-	-	TRBV30	TRBJ1-5	TGTGCCTGGAATGGCGAGGCCAATCAGCCCCAGCATTTT	CAWNGEANQPQHF
-	TRBD1	TRBV11-2	TRBJ2-3	TGTGCCAGCAGCACCCGGGACAGGGGGGCGGCAGATACGCAGTATTTT	CASSTRDRGAADTQYF
-	-	TRBV7-9	TRBJ1-2	TGTGCCAGCAGCATCGACAGGCCCCTCACCTTC	CASSIDRPLTF
-	TRBD1	TRBV9	TRBJ1-6	TGTGCCAGCAGCCCTGGGACAGAGAATTCACCCCTCCACTTT	CASSPGTENSPLHF
-	TRBD1	TRBV4-2	TRBJ1-1	TGTGCCAGCAGCCAAGAACAGGGGGCGCAGGCTTTCTTT	CASSQEQGAQAFF
-	-	TRBV30	TRBJ2-3	TGTGCCTGGGACAGGCTCTACACAGATACGCAGTATTTT	CAWDRLYTDTQYF
-	TRBD2	TRBV30	TRBJ2-7	TGTGCCTGGAGGGCGGGAGGGAACGAGCAGTACTTC	CAWRAGGNEQYF
-	TRBD1	TRBV28	TRBJ1-6	TGTGCCAGCAGTCCCGACAGGGATCAGTCCTATAATTCACCCCTCCACTTT	CASSPDRDQSYNSPLHF
-	TRBD1	TRBV5-4	TRBJ2-7	TGTGCCTCCCGGACAGGGGGCAACGAGCAGTACTTC	CASRTGGNEQYF
few	TRBD1	TRBV9	TRBJ1-1	TGTGCCAGTTCCCCCAGGGGGACTGAAGCTTTCTTT	CASSPRGTEAFF
-	-	TRBV10-3	TRBJ1-1	TGTGCCATCGGAAGAGGTTCTCAGAACACTGAAGCTTTCTTT	CAIGRGSQNTEAFF
-	-	TRBV10-1	TRBJ1-6	TGCGCCAGCAGTCTGAGTGGTTCACCCCTCCACTTT	CASSLSGSPLHF
-	TRBD1	TRBV6-5	TRBJ1-2	TGTGCCAGCAGCGATCCAGGGGGGTACTATGGCTACACCTTC	CASSDPGGYYGYTF